Included here is one T cell receptor (beta chain) sequence, with context. This entry belongs to a study of blood T cell repertoires in COVID-19. Overall study context: COVID-19 samples collected from the United States, Italy and Spain covered acute and convalescent phases. The cDNA or gDNA used as material had been derived from T cells, B-cell-depleted T cells, or PBMCs.

The CDR3 runs to 13 residues. Per the germline V gene, CDR1 is SGHTA and CDR2 is FQGNSA. V gave up 5 bases and J gave up 7 bases, with 14 bases separating them. In the source study's methods: From reference gene primer amplification, estimates of nucleated cell counts were derived. Clones were read by immunoSEQ multiplex PCR, and TCRdb kept only the in-frame ones, dropping some. D and trimming were read from the DNA, whereas the V and J calls and clone size are those reported in that table. The sample contains some 13,000 clones, about 88% of which appear only once. This TCR was sampled from an elderly man with acute or convalescent COVID-19. Sequencing input: peripheral blood. V and J are TRBV7-2 and TRBJ2-5; tentatively, D is TRBD2 (6 bases). CDR3 sequence reads: CASSRPEGGTQYF. CDR3 coding DNA: TGTGCCAGCAGCCGCCCGGAGGGAGGGACCCAGTACTTC. The full variable domain, in which reference TRBV7-2 and TRBJ2-5 provide the parts outside the CDR3, is GAGVSQSPSNKVTEKGKDVELRCDPISGHTALYWYRQSLGQGLEFLIYFQGNSAPDKSGLPSDRFSAERTGGSVSTLTIQRTQQEDSAVYLCASSRPEGGTQYFGPGTRLLVL.